Listed here are 26 T cell receptor beta chains from one sample, sequenced in a study of T cells in Graves' hyperthyroidism and ophthalmopathy. There were TCR beta CDR3 regions amplified from RNA transcripts. The TCR CDR3 first-round RT-PCR relied on the HTBI primer set. TCRdb reprocessed the multiplex PCR reads with MiXCR, giving one entry per CDR3 protein. Of fewer than 300,000 distinct CDR3 sequences listed, less than 30% are singletons. The sequenced sample was blood. The receptors were gathered from a man aged 35-49 years with Graves' hyperthyroidism that later progressed to Graves' ophthalmopathy.

The chain carries TRBV24-1 and TRBJ2-5; D tentatively fits TRBD1 or TRBD2 (5 bases each). CDR3 length: 16 amino acids. V was shortened by 3 bases and J by 0 bases, with 13 bases between the two germline ends. Germline assignment: CDR1 KGHDR and CDR2 SFDVKD. The CDR3 DNA sequence: TGTGCCACCAGTGATAACCCCGGGACCCACCAAGAGACCCAGTACTTC. This encodes CATSDNPGTHQETQYF.

The sample holds many counts of this clonotype. The chain employs TRBV19 and TRBJ1-5; maybe TRBD1 (6 bases). Trimming removed 3 bases at V and 5 bases at J, with 11 bases between. This CDR3 comprises 14 residues. Germline V gene lookup returns CDR1 LNHDA and CDR2 SQIVND (reference sequence). The CDR3 here is CASSITGGHQPQHF. The CDR3 DNA is TGTGCCAGTAGTATTACCGGGGGGCATCAGCCCCAGCATTTT. Supplemented by reference TRBV19 and TRBJ1-5, the full variable domain reads DGGITQSPKYLFRKEGQNVTLSCEQNLNHDAMYWYRQDPGQGLRLIYYSQIVNDFQKGDIAEGYSVSREKKESFPLTVTSAQKNPTAFYLCASSITGGHQPQHFGDGTRLSIL.

This clonotype came up many times. CDR3: CASSQTQGLGNQPQHF. CDR3 nucleotides: TGCGCCAGCAGCCAGACACAGGGTTTAGGCAATCAGCCCCAGCATTTT. This rearrangement joins TRBV4-1 to TRBJ1-5; TRBD1 is a possible D gene (6 bases). The CDR3 extends over 16 amino acids. The germline CDR1 and CDR2 sequences are MGHRA and YSYEKL. The V and J ends lost 3 bases and 2 bases respectively, with 14 bases between them.

This clonotype was observed once. The V call is TRBV11-2, the J call TRBJ2-2, with D possibly TRBD2 on 6 matching bases. CDR1 SGHAT and CDR2 FQNNGV come from the germline V gene. V was clipped by 7 bases and J by 9 bases, with 24 bases between them. This CDR3 contains 16 residues. The CDR3 nucleotides read TGTGCCAGCAAGGGACTGAGGTCAGGGTCTACCAGGGAGCTGTTTTTT. This encodes CASKGLRSGSTRELFF.

In this sample, this clonotype turned up many times. This chain connects TRBV24-1 to TRBJ1-5, with D uncertain. Trimming removed 5 bases at V and 3 bases at J, with 10 bases between. Germline CDR1 reads KGHDR; CDR2 reads SFDVKD. The CDR3 is 14 amino acids. The CDR3 bases are TGTGCCACCAGTGGACCGGGATTCAATCAGCCCCAGCATTTT. Translating it yields CATSGPGFNQPQHF.

The CDR3 coding sequence is TGTGCCAGCAGCTTAGATGGGGACTACCAAGAGACCCAGTACTTC. Protein: CASSLDGDYQETQYF. The gene calls are TRBV11-2 and TRBJ2-5, with TRBD2 as a possible D gene (6 bases). V was shortened by 0 bases and J by 0 bases, with 8 bases between the two germline ends. This CDR3 is built from 15 residues. Germline values: CDR1 SGHAT, CDR2 FQNNGV.

This clonotype was detected many times. This chain connects TRBV7-3 to TRBJ1-6; no clear D. The V gene lost 6 bases and the J gene lost 8 bases, with 14 bases spanning the gap. The CDR3 contains 14 residues. CDR1 is SGHTA, CDR2 FQGTGA, per germline. CDR3 coding DNA: TGTGCCAGCAGGCCCGGTCCTATGGATTCACCCCTCCACTTT. Amino acids: CASRPGPMDSPLHF.

This clonotype was counted at least ten times. The chain has TRBV5-1 and TRBJ2-7; D call uncertain. The CDR3 contains 14 residues. From germline, CDR1 is SGHRS and CDR2 YFSETQ. V lost 5 bases and J 3 bases, leaving 15 bases between the germline ends. As DNA, the CDR3 is TGCGCCAGCAGTACAGAAAGGGTGGGCTACGAGCAGTACTTC. Protein: CASSTERVGYEQYF.

This clonotype was found many times. J is TRBJ1-3 and V is TRBV5-1, with 8 bases identical to TRBD1. The CDR3 is 14 residues long. V was pared by 6 bases and J by 2 bases, with 4 bases of the junction left unmatched. CDR1 is SGHRS, CDR2 YFSETQ, per germline. CDR3 DNA: TGCGCCAGCAAAGGGACAGGAGCTGGAAACACCATATATTTT. Its protein is CASKGTGAGNTIYF.

This clonotype was counted at least ten times. The genes are TRBV6-1 and TRBJ1-2; 7 nucleotides agree with TRBD1. This CDR3 region has 14 residues. The germline V gene has CDR1 MNHNS and CDR2 SASEGT. J lost 4 bases, V lost 6 bases, and 8 bases had no gene match. CDR3 loop: CASRERGRGYGYTF. CDR3 in DNA: TGTGCCAGCAGAGAGAGGGGGCGCGGCTATGGCTACACCTTC.

In its sample, this clonotype was seen many times. The rearrangement links TRBV5-1 to TRBJ1-2, with D perhaps matching TRBD1 (6 bases). Germline CDR1 and CDR2: SGHRS and YFSETQ. Trimming took off 4 bases at V and 6 bases at J, with 22 bases between the two ends. The CDR3 is 16 amino acids. Here the CDR3 DNA reads TGCGCCAGCAGCCAAAATCCCGGACAGAATCGGGATGGCTACACCTTC. It yields the protein CASSQNPGQNRDGYTF. Full variable domain (outside the CDR3, taken from reference TRBV5-1 and TRBJ1-2): KAGVTQTPRYLIKTRGQQVTLSCSPISGHRSVSWYQQTPGQGLQFLFEYFSETQRNKGNFPGRFSGRQFSNSRSEMNVSTLELGDSALYLCASSQNPGQNRDGYTFGSGTRLTVV.

In its sample, this clonotype was seen many times. This sequence joins TRBV6-5 and TRBJ1-2; D gene uncertain. There are 13 residues in the CDR3. With 2 bases removed from V and 6 bases from J, the gap between germline ends came to 10 bases. Germline CDR1 is MNHEY and CDR2 is SVGAGI. CDR3 nucleotides: TGTGCCAGCAGTTACCCGGGTGGAGATGGCTACACCTTC. Encoded protein: CASSYPGGDGYTF.

This clonotype has ten or more counts. The V and J genes are TRBV5-1 and TRBJ2-5; 7 bases map to TRBD1. This CDR3 comprises 14 residues. Germline V lookup: CDR1 SGHRS, CDR2 YFSETQ. The junction had 3 bases not matched to a gene; V was cut back by 3 bases and J by 1 base. The CDR3 is CASSYGQAQETQYF. As DNA, the CDR3 is TGCGCCAGCAGCTACGGACAGGCCCAAGAGACCCAGTACTTC.

J is TRBJ2-7 and V is TRBV7-9; D remains ambiguous. CDR3 size: 13 residues. CDR1 and CDR2 (germline): SEHNR, FQNEAQ (reference sequence). Deletions cut 1 base from V and 3 bases from J, with 7 bases between. CDR3 in DNA: TGTGCCAGCAGCTTAGGCCCTCTCTACGAGCAGTACTTC. It is translated as CASSLGPLYEQYF.

This clonotype was detected many times. V is TRBV13 and J is TRBJ2-3; TRBD2 aligns across 10 bases. V shed 2 bases and J 2 bases; nucleotides not matched to a gene: 10. The germline V gene has CDR1 PRHDT and CDR2 FYEKMQ (reference sequence). The CDR3 runs to 18 residues. The CDR3 DNA follows: TGTGCCAGCAGCTTACAAGCGGGAGGGCCTTTCAACACAGATACGCAGTATTTT. It specifies CASSLQAGGPFNTDTQYF.

The rearrangement joins TRBV12-3 or TRBV12-4 to TRBJ2-7; D not resolved. Trimming took off 6 bases at V and 6 bases at J, with 15 bases between the two ends. This CDR3 comprises 13 residues. The CDR3 DNA sequence: TGTGCCAGCAGCCCTGATGCCGGTCGCGAGCAGTACTTC. Translating it yields CASSPDAGREQYF.

This clonotype was detected many times. This rearrangement joins TRBV9 to TRBJ2-6, with no clear D. This CDR3 is built from 15 residues. V dropped 5 bases and J dropped 0 bases, with 9 bases sitting between them. Germline V gives CDR1 SGDLS, CDR2 YYNGEE. The CDR3 is CASSLDNSGANVLTF. In DNA, the CDR3 is TGTGCCAGCAGTTTGGATAACTCTGGGGCCAACGTCCTGACTTTC.

J is TRBJ2-7 and V is TRBV20-1; 10 nucleotides align to TRBD1. The CDR3 totals 15 residues. Germline values: CDR1 DFQATT, CDR2 SNEGSKA (reference sequence). Germline trimming cut 3 bases from V and 2 bases from J; bases unmatched to any gene: 7. The CDR3 reads CSARIPGTGAYEQYF. The CDR3 bases are TGCAGTGCTAGGATCCCCGGGACAGGGGCCTACGAGCAGTACTTC.

This clonotype was observed at least ten times. The genes are TRBV4-1 and TRBJ1-5; 10 bases are shared with TRBD1. This CDR3 has 15 residues. With V trimmed by 4 bases and J by 6 bases, 6 bases remained unmatched. CDR1 and CDR2 from the germline V gene are MGHRA and YSYEKL. The DNA for the CDR3 is TGCGCCAGCAGCCCTATGGACAGGGGGGCTCAGCCCCAGCATTTT. Translation: CASSPMDRGAQPQHF.

In its sample, this clonotype was seen many times. This chain joins TRBV19 and TRBJ1-5; 8 bases map to TRBD1. CDR3 size: 18 residues. Germline V gene sequence: CDR1 LNHDA, CDR2 SQIVND (reference sequence). V shed 1 base, J shed 2 bases, and the junction held 10 bases outside the gene matches. CDR3 DNA: TGTGCCAGTAGTATAGCCGCAGGGGGCAGTGGGCGCAATCAGCCCCAGCATTTT. It yields the protein CASSIAAGGSGRNQPQHF.

J is TRBJ2-5 and V is TRBV15; D might be TRBD1 (5 bases). This CDR3 spans 17 amino acids. From germline, CDR1 is LNHNV and CDR2 YYDKDF (reference sequence). Between the trimmed V and J ends, which lost 0 bases and 5 bases, there was a span of 19 bases. The CDR3 spells CATSRDRAVQAGETQYF. CDR3 coding DNA: TGTGCCACCAGCAGAGATCGGGCGGTACAGGCCGGGGAGACCCAGTACTTC.

This chain joins TRBV20-1 and TRBJ1-2; no reliable D call. Germline V gene lookup returns CDR1 DFQATT and CDR2 SNEGSKA (reference sequence). The CDR3 is 13 residues long. The V end lost 4 bases, the J end lost 4 bases, and 13 bases lay between the germline ends. The CDR3 here is CSAKGRFFYGYTF. As DNA, the CDR3 is TGCAGTGCTAAAGGACGTTTCTTCTATGGCTACACCTTC.

In regard to this clonotype: A much more abundant neighbour one base away suggests this may be a read error. No conserved phenylalanine or tryptophan ends this CDR3, so it is likely a read error. V gene TRBV30 combines with J gene TRBJ1-1, with a weak D call TRBD1 (5 bases). The CDR3 runs to 12 residues. Germline CDR1 is GTSNPN and CDR2 is SVGIG (reference sequence). Deletions cut 4 bases from V and 4 bases from J, with 10 bases between. CDR3 in amino acids: CAWNRQFTEAFS. The CDR3 bases are TGTGCCTGGAATAGACAGTTCACTGAAGCTTTCTCT.

This clonotype was recorded at least ten times. V gene TRBV13 combines with J gene TRBJ2-5, with D possibly TRBD2 on 6 matching bases. Germline V gives CDR1 PRHDT, CDR2 FYEKMQ (reference sequence). The V end lost 5 bases, the J end lost 5 bases, and 15 bases lay between the germline ends. The CDR3 is made up of 14 amino acids. The CDR3 loop reads CASSRAGLGETQYF. The DNA of the CDR3 is TGTGCCAGCAGCCGAGCGGGTTTAGGGGAGACCCAGTACTTC.

This clonotype was counted ten times or more. The gene calls are TRBV10-3 and TRBJ1-5, with D perhaps TRBD1 (5 bases). Germline V gene lookup returns CDR1 ENHRY and CDR2 SYGVKD. Trimming shortened V by 3 bases and J by 3 bases, and 12 bases separated the two germline ends. There are 15 residues in the CDR3. CDR3 bases: TGTGCCATCAGTGACCAACCGGGGCCCAATCAGCCCCAGCATTTT. Translated, it gives CAISDQPGPNQPQHF.

This clonotype was seen ten or more times. The chain uses TRBV7-3 and TRBJ2-2; D not resolved. CDR3 length equals 12 residues. Deletions cut 3 bases from V and 3 bases from J, with 2 bases between. Germline values: CDR1 SGHTA, CDR2 FQGTGA. Written as DNA, the CDR3 is TGTGCCAGCAGCTTTTACACCGGGGAGCTGTTTTTT. Translation: CASSFYTGELFF.